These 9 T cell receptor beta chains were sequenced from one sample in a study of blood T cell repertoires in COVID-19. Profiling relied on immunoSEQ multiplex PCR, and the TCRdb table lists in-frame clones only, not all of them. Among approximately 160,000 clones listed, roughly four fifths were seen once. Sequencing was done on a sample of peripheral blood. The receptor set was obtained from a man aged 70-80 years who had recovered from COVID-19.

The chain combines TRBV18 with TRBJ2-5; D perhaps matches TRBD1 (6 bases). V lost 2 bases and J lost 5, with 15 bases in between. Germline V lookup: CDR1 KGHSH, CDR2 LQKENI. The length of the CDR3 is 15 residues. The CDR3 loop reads CASSPGGSSTETQYF. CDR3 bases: TGTGCCAGCTCACCAGGGGGCTCAAGTACGGAGACCCAGTACTTC.

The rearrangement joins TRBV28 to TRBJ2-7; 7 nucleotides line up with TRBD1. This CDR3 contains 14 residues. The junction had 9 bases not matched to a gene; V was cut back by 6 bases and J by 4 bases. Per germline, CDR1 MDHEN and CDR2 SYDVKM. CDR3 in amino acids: CASRATGTEYEQYF. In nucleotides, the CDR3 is TGTGCCAGCAGAGCCACCGGGACAGAGTACGAGCAGTACTTC.

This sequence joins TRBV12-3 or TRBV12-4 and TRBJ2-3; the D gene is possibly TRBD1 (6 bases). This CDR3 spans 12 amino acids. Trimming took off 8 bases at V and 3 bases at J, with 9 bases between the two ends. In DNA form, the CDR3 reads TGTGCCAGCGGACAGTCGACAGATACGCAGTATTTT. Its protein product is CASGQSTDTQYF.

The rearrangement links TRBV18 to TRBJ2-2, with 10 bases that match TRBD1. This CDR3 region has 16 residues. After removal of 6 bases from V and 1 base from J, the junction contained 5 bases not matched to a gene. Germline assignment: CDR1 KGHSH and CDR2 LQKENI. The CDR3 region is CASSGDRGRNTGELFF. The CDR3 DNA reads TGTGCCAGCTCCGGAGACAGGGGGCGGAACACCGGGGAGCTGTTTTTT.

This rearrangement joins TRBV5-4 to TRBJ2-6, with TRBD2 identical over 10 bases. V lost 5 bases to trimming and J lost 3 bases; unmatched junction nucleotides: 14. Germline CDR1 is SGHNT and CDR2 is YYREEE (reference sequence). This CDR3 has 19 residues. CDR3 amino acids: CASSSPTLAGAGGANVLTF. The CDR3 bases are TGTGCCAGCAGTTCCCCCACCCTAGCGGGAGCTGGTGGGGCCAACGTCCTGACTTTC.

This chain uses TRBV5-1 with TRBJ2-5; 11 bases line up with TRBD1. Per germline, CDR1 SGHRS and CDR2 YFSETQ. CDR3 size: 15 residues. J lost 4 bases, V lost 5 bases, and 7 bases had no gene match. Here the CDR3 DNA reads TGCGCCAGCAGTACAGCCGGGACAGGGGGAGAGACCCAGTACTTC. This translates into CASSTAGTGGETQYF.

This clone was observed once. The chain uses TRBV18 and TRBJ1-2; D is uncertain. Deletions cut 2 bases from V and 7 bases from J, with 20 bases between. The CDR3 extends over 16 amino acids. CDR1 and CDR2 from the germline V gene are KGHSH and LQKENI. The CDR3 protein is CASSPYPYDPQVGYTF. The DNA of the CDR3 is TGTGCCAGCTCACCATATCCGTACGATCCCCAGGTTGGCTACACCTTC.

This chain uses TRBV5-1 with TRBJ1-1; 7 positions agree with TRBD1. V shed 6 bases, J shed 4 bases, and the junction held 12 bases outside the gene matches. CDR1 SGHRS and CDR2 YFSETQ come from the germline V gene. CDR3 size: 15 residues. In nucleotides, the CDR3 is TGCGCCAGCACCCCCTTGGGAAGGGGGCTCACTGAAGCTTTCTTT. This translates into CASTPLGRGLTEAFF.

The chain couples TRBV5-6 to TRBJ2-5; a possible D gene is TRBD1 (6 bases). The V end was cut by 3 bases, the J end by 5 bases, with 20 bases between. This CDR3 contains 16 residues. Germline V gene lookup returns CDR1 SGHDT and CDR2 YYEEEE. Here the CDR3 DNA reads TGTGCCAGCAGCTCCCCGGACAGCGCCAGGAAGGAGACCCAGTACTTC. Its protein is CASSSPDSARKETQYF. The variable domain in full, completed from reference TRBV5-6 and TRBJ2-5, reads DAGVTQSPTHLIKTRGQQVTLRCSPKSGHDTVSWYQQALGQGPQFIFQYYEEEERQRGNFPDRFSGHQFPNYSSELNVNALLLGDSALYLCASSSPDSARKETQYFGPGTRLLVL.